The sample holds one count of the clone carrying this TCR beta chain. Its antigen is undetermined. The TCR beta cDNA libraries carried unique molecular identifiers. The T cell input of roughly 0.9 to 11 million gave about half a million cDNA molecules. TCRdb re-called the PCR reads through MiXCR, storing one row per CDR3 protein. This table holds 750,000 to 950,000 distinct CDR3 sequences, about 43% found once. The source of the sample is a study of post-analysis software for immune sequencing data. Looking at the study overall: Relapsing-remitting, secondary progressive and progressive-relapsing forms of multiple sclerosis all featured among disease courses. Points from the study as a whole: Same-batch samples co-clustered strongly by F measure. A significant reduction in normalized Chao1 diversity was observed in multiple sclerosis patients versus controls. Controls showed lower frequencies than patients for five TRBV segments, and TRBV5-6, TRBV5-1 and TRBV20-1 were among these.

V shed 3 bases, J shed 4 bases, and the junction held 6 bases outside the gene matches. This CDR3 region has 15 residues. Germline CDR1 is DFQATT and CDR2 is SNEGSKA (reference sequence). The source of this sequence is a girl aged 10 to 17 with multiple sclerosis. The chain couples TRBV20-1 to TRBJ2-3; 11 bases align to TRBD2. The specimen sequenced was blood. This chain's CDR3 is CSASRLAGQPDTQYF. CDR3 nucleotide sequence: TGCAGTGCTAGTCGACTAGCGGGGCAGCCAGATACGCAGTATTTT.